Listed below are T cell receptor beta chains from one sample, sequenced in a study of T-cell memory formation after mild COVID-19. TCRdb processed the 5' RACE reads anew with MiXCR; each CDR3 protein has one entry. The sample shows a few hundred thousand distinct CDR3 sequences, 16% of them seen only once. Sequenced input: PBMCs or a T cell subset sorted from them (not recorded which). Receptor source: a man aged 18 to 29 who had mild COVID-19 (a few samples of this study predate the infection). Cell type and time point are not known. CDR3s leave out the opening cysteine and the closing phenylalanine or tryptophan. Clone size appears in some rows only: once, few, many, or a class for an expanded clone.

NA,TRBV12-5,TRBJ2-1,ASGSLLAGPYNEQF
NA,TRBV11-2,TRBJ1-4,ASSKGQTFATNEKLF
many,TRBV6-5,TRBJ1-5,ASSISYSNQPQH
few,TRBV4-3,TRBJ2-1,ASSHYGGLINEQF
few,TRBV7-9,TRBJ2-5,ASSLVRAQETQY
few,TRBV20-1,TRBJ2-5,SARRPDKETQY
few,TRBV20-1,TRBJ1-6,SARWGFSNSDPSSPLH
NA,TRBV6-6,TRBJ1-1,ASSTPSNTEAF
NA,TRBV2,TRBJ2-5,ASSERSRRETQY
NA,TRBV4-1,TRBJ2-2,ASSQGQGTNTGELF
NA,TRBV5-1,TRBJ2-2,ASSLGQVYTGELF
NA,TRBV5-1,TRBJ1-3,ASSLAFNSGNTIY
many,TRBV5-1,TRBJ2-4,ASSLQPSDRERILAKNIQY
once,TRBV6-5,TRBJ2-5,ASSYGSEETQY
NA,TRBV5-1,TRBJ1-1,ASSSRGSFFTEAF
NA,TRBV4-3,TRBJ1-5,ASSQNWAQGDQPQH
few,TRBV18,TRBJ2-3,ASSPVSGAVDTQY
NA,TRBV7-2,TRBJ1-5,ASADPGGGRVYQPQH
NA,TRBV5-1,TRBJ2-1,ASSIGGIYNEQF
NA,TRBV9,TRBJ2-1,ASSPEFVDEQF
few,TRBV9,TRBJ2-3,ASSVESASGGTGRTQY
NA,TRBV7-2,TRBJ2-1,ASSGGDGPFNEQF
few,TRBV7-9,TRBJ1-2,ASSPGQGSGYT
few,TRBV10-3,TRBJ2-7,AISASITYEQY
few,TRBV6-4,TRBJ1-2,ASSDSGTRGYT
few,TRBV15,TRBJ1-2,ATSRGVEQGGGYT
many,TRBV20-1,TRBJ1-4,SARKDRVGSRANEKLF
NA,TRBV3-1,TRBJ2-3,ASSHLGWGSTDTQY
NA,TRBV15,TRBJ1-1,ATSSPSGALETEAF
NA,TRBV4-3,TRBJ2-1,ASSQGWGDIDNEQF
few,TRBV30,TRBJ1-1,AWSWLGKGFTEAF
few,TRBV4-1,TRBJ1-5,ASSQRVNQPQH
few,TRBV7-6,TRBJ2-3,ATGGAVRDTQY
NA,TRBV4-2,TRBJ1-1,ASSQPGGREGLAF
NA,TRBV19,TRBJ1-5,ASSSIWGNQPQH
NA,TRBV28,TRBJ1-2,ASSSMEYYGYT
NA,TRBV12-3/TRBV12-4,TRBJ1-4,ASTPGQGWEKLF
NA,TRBV2,TRBJ1-5,ASSGFGTGSQVGNQPQH
few,TRBV21-1,TRBJ2-2,ASRGTDNTGELF
few,TRBV12-3/TRBV12-4,TRBJ1-5,ASSLSPGGNQPQH
NA,TRBV27,TRBJ2-1,ASRSGGGIEQF
few,TRBV28,TRBJ1-2,ATGLYGYT
NA,TRBV5-1,TRBJ2-2,ASSHTGTSGNMELF
NA,TRBV29-1,TRBJ2-2,SATGHVTGELF
NA,TRBV7-9,TRBJ2-5,ASSLTPSPGETQY
few,TRBV5-1,TRBJ2-1,ASSSGTGHKSDEQF
few,TRBV7-9,TRBJ2-2,ASSLGDHGELF
many,TRBV20-1,TRBJ2-3,SAHSGTGRSDTQY
few,TRBV24-1,TRBJ2-1,ATSDSPAGSEQF
few,TRBV6-5,TRBJ2-5,ASSPQAGGETQY
few,TRBV19,TRBJ2-7,ASSMGTGNYEQY
NA,TRBV5-6,TRBJ2-5,ASSLTSGTPGKETQY
NA,TRBV29-1,TRBJ1-2,SVERGRGYGYT
few,TRBV12-3/TRBV12-4,TRBJ2-1,ASRNLYNEQF
many,TRBV5-1,TRBJ2-5,ASSATFTGEETQY
NA,TRBV12-3/TRBV12-4,TRBJ1-1,ASSLQQGGTEAF
few,TRBV7-9,TRBJ2-3,ASSLEQGVDTQY
NA,TRBV4-3,TRBJ1-2,ASSLGQGRGDGYT
few,TRBV7-9,TRBJ1-1,ASSLTNEAF